Shown below are 2 T cell receptor beta chains from a single sample sequenced in a study of T cells after yellow fever vaccination. TCRdb analysed the 5' RACE reads with MiXCR anew, one entry per CDR3 protein. Here the sample spans around 550,000 distinct CDR3 sequences, over 15% being singletons. Sequences were derived from PBMCs, sampled 15 days after the yellow fever booster vaccination. These receptors were collected from a man aged 25 to 40 who received the YFV17D yellow fever vaccine.

The table lists this clonotype with a few counts. V gene TRBV5-1 combines with J gene TRBJ1-3; possibly TRBD1 for D (5 bases). Between the trimmed V and J ends, which lost 0 bases and 2 bases, there was a span of 9 bases. CDR1 is SGHRS, CDR2 YFSETQ, per germline. This CDR3 is built from 15 residues. The CDR3 region is CASSLDGAAGNTIYF. The CDR3 coding sequence is TGCGCCAGCAGCTTGGATGGGGCAGCTGGAAACACCATATATTTT.

This clonotype turned up a few times. The V and J genes are TRBV5-1 and TRBJ2-2; D gene ambiguous. Germline loops: CDR1 SGHRS, CDR2 YFSETQ. The CDR3 contains 14 residues. The V and J ends lost 0 bases and 6 bases respectively, with 9 bases between them. The CDR3 bases are TGCGCCAGCAGCTTGGACCCGGCCGCCGGGGAGCTGTTTTTT. Translation: CASSLDPAAGELFF.